What follows are 6 T cell receptor beta chains derived from one specimen sequenced in a study of memory CD4+ T cells and cytomegalovirus serostatus. Generated by immunoSEQ multiplex PCR, the TCRdb table keeps only in-frame clones and is missing some. Seen here are approximately 52,000 clones, roughly 78% observed once, and the top ten hold 0.77%. Single viable CD3+CD4+CD8-CD45RO+ cells were sorted as the memory CD4+ T cells. Material: memory CD4+ T cells from blood. The receptors were sampled from an adult in good health and CMV-seronegative.

The chain links TRBV19 to TRBJ1-2; no definite D call. CDR3 length: 15 amino acids. Trimming removed 0 bases at V and 7 bases at J, with 15 bases between. Germline V gene data show CDR1 as LNHDA and CDR2 as SQIVND (reference sequence). CDR3 region: CASSIESAGRGGYTF. For the CDR3, the DNA is TGTGCCAGTAGTATAGAGAGCGCAGGCCGCGGTGGCTACACCTTC.

CDR3 DNA: TGTGCCAGCAGCTTAGCCGCCAGGCCTGAGACTGAAGCTTTCTTT. As protein: CASSLAARPETEAFF. The chain combines TRBV7-2 with TRBJ1-1; no definite D call. Germline values: CDR1 SGHTA, CDR2 FQGNSA. With 0 bases removed from V and 5 bases from J, the gap between germline ends came to 13 bases. This CDR3 spans 15 amino acids.

V usage is TRBV5-1 and J usage is TRBJ2-4, with unresolved D. Germline lookup yields CDR1 SGHRS and CDR2 YFSETQ. The CDR3 is 15 residues long. Trimming stripped 1 base from V and 0 bases from J, with 8 bases between. CDR3 sequence reads: CASSLNVLAKNIQYF. DNA for the CDR3: TGCGCCAGCAGCTTGAATGTCCTAGCCAAAAACATTCAGTACTTC. Together with reference TRBV5-1 and TRBJ2-4, the CDR3 gives the full variable domain: KAGVTQTPRYLIKTRGQQVTLSCSPISGHRSVSWYQQTPGQGLQFLFEYFSETQRNKGNFPGRFSGRQFSNSRSEMNVSTLELGDSALYLCASSLNVLAKNIQYFGAGTRLSVL.

In its sample, this clone was seen once. V and J are TRBV2 and TRBJ1-6, with 9 positions matching TRBD1. This CDR3 region has 15 residues. Trimming cost V 6 bases and J 11 bases; bases outside gene matches: 11. Germline V lookup: CDR1 SNHLY, CDR2 FYNNEI. The CDR3 coding sequence is TGTGCCAGCAGCGAATCGGGACAGGGCGTCGCACCCCTCCACTTT. Translation gives CASSESGQGVAPLHF.

V and J are TRBV20-1 and TRBJ1-1; 8 nucleotides agree with TRBD1. Germline lookup yields CDR1 DFQATT and CDR2 SNEGSKA (reference sequence). This CDR3 contains 11 residues. As DNA, the CDR3 is TGCAGCCCGAACAGGGGGATGGAAGCTTTCTTT. Encoded protein: CSPNRGMEAFF.

This clone was observed once. The CDR3 loop is CASSVVARSARYNEQFF. The CDR3, as DNA: TGTGCCAGCAGCGTAGTGGCCAGATCGGCCCGATACAATGAGCAGTTCTTC. The V and J genes are TRBV9 and TRBJ2-1; D not resolved. Trimming took 0 bases from V and 4 from J, leaving 17 bases between them. The CDR3 length is 17 residues. Germline CDR1 is SGDLS and CDR2 is YYNGEE.